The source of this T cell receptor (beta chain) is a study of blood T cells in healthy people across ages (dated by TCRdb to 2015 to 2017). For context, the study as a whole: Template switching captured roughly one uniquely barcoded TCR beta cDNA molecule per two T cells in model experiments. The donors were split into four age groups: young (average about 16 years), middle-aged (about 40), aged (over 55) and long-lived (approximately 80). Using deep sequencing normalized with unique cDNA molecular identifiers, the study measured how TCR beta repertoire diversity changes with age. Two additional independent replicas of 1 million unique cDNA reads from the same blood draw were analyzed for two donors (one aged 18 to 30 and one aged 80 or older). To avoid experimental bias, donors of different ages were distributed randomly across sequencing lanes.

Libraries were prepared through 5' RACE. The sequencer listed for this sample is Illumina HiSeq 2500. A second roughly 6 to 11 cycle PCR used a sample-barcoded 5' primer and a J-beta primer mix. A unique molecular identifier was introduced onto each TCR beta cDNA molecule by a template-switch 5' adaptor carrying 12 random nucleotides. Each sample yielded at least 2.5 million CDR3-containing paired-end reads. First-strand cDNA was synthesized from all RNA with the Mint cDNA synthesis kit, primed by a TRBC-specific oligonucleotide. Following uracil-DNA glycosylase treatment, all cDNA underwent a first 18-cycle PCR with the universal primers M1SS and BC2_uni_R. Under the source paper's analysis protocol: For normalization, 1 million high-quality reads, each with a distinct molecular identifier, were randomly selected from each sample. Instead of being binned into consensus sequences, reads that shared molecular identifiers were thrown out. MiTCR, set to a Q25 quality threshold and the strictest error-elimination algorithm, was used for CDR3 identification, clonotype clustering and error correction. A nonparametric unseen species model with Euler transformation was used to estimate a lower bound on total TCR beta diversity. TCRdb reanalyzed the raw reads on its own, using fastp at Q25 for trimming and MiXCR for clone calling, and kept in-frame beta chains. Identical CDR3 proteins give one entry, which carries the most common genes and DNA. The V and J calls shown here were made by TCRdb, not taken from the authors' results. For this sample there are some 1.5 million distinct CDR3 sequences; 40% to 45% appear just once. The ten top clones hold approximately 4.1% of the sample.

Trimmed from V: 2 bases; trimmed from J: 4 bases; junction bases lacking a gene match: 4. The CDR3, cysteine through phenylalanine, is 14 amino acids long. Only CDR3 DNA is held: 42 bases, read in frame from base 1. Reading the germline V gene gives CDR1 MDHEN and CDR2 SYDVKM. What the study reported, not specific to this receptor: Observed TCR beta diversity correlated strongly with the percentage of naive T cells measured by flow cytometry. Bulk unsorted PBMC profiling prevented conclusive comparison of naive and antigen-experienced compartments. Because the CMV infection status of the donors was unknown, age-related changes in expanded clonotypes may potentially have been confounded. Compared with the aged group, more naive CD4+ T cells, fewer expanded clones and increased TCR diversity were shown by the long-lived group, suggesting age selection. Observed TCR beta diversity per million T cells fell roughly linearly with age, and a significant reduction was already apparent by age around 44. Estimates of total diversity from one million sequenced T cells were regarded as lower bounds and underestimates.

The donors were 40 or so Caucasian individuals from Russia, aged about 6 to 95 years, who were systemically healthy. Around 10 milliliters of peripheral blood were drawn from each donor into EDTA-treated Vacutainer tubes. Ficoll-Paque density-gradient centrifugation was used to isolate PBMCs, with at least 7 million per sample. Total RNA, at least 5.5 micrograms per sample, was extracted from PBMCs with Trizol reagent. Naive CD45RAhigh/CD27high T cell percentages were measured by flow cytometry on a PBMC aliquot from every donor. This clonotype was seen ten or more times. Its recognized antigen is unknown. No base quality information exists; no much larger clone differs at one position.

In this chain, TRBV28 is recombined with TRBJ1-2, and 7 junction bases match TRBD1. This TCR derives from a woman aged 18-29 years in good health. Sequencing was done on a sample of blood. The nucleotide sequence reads TGTGCCAGCAGTTTAACCGGGACAGTCTATGGCTACACCTTC. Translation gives CASSLTGTVYGYTF.